Below are 11 T cell receptor beta chains sequenced from a single sample in a study of cytomegalovirus exposure and HLA in healthy donors. The PCR was carried out with 60 Vbeta primers and 13 Jbeta primers. Repertoires were generated with immunoSEQ multiplex PCR, while TCRdb's copy carries only in-frame clones and drops some. This sample has 150,000 to 200,000 clones; about 81% occur once, and the top ten carry approximately 1.5%. Sequencing was carried out using PBMCs. These TCRs come from a girl under 18 in good health and CMV-seropositive.

CDR3 DNA: TGTGCCAGCAGCGTAGGGCCTACAGGGCTAGAGGGAAACACCATATATTTT. Its protein product is CASSVGPTGLEGNTIYF. V gene TRBV9 combines with J gene TRBJ1-3, with D possibly being TRBD1 (6 bases). Germline V gives CDR1 SGDLS, CDR2 YYNGEE. Trimming left V 0 bases short and J 4 bases short, with 17 bases between. The CDR3 runs 17 residues.

This chain links TRBV20-1 with TRBJ2-7, with D possibly matching TRBD1 (6 bases). The CDR3 sequence is 11 residues long. Germline V gene lookup returns CDR1 DFQATT and CDR2 SNEGSKA (reference sequence). V was trimmed by 5 bases and J by 7 bases, leaving 12 bases between them. DNA for the CDR3: TGCAGTGCTTCCAGGGGTTCGGAGCAGTACTTC. Amino acid sequence: CSASRGSEQYF.

CDR3 bases: TGTGCCAGTAGTCTCGCCGGGGTCCTCTCCTATGGCTACACCTTC. It specifies CASSLAGVLSYGYTF. The chain has TRBV19 and TRBJ1-2; D is uncertain. The germline V gene encodes CDR1 LNHDA and CDR2 SQIVND (reference sequence). V was shortened by 5 bases and J by 4 bases, with 17 bases between the two germline ends. This CDR3 is 15 amino acids long.

This chain joins TRBV7-9 and TRBJ2-1; 8 bases fit TRBD2. V was clipped by 5 bases and J by 12 bases; unmatched bases: 15. This CDR3 contains 15 residues. Looked up from germline, CDR1 is SEHNR and CDR2 is FQNEAQ (reference sequence). The CDR3: CASSHSGSMGVGQFF. The CDR3 region has the DNA TGTGCCAGCAGCCACAGCGGGAGCATGGGGGTTGGGCAGTTCTTC. The variable domain in full, completed from reference TRBV7-9 and TRBJ2-1, reads DTGVSQNPRHKITKRGQNVTFRCDPISEHNRLYWYRQTLGQGPEFLTYFQNEAQLEKSRLLSDRFSAERPKGSFSTLEIQRTEQGDSAMYLCASSHSGSMGVGQFFGPGTRLTVL.

The genes are TRBV5-6 and TRBJ2-3, with 7 bases aligning to TRBD2. The length of the CDR3 is 15 residues. The trim removed 0 bases at V and 4 bases at J, leaving 5 bases unmatched. The germline gives CDR1 SGHDT, CDR2 YYEEEE. Here the CDR3 DNA reads TGTGCCAGCAGCTTGGGAGCGGGGCGGGCAGATACGCAGTATTTT. It is translated as CASSLGAGRADTQYF.

The V and J genes are TRBV19 and TRBJ1-1; D is uncertain. CDR1 LNHDA and CDR2 SQIVND come from the germline V gene (reference sequence). This CDR3 spans 13 amino acids. The ends were cut back, 2 bases at V and 1 base at J, with 5 bases in the middle. Written as DNA, the CDR3 is TGTGCCAGTAGTATAACACCGAACACTGAAGCTTTCTTT. This encodes CASSITPNTEAFF.

V is TRBV11-1 and J is TRBJ1-1, with a possible D match to TRBD1 (6 bases). Germline loops: CDR1 SGHAT, CDR2 FQDESV (reference sequence). The V end lost 5 bases, the J end lost 3 bases, and 13 bases lay between the germline ends. This CDR3 region has 14 residues. DNA of the CDR3: TGTGCCAGCAGCCCAGGGGTTGAGTACACTGAAGCTTTCTTT. Translation: CASSPGVEYTEAFF.

V is TRBV4-2 and J is TRBJ2-7, with D possibly TRBD2 on 6 matching bases. Trimming pared 4 bases from V and 3 bases from J, leaving 16 bases between. The CDR3 is made up of 15 amino acids. From germline, CDR1 is LGHNA and CDR2 YNFKEQ. DNA of the CDR3: TGTGCCAGCAGCCCAAGGCTAGCGCCTAACTACGAGCAGTACTTC. Its translation: CASSPRLAPNYEQYF.

This rearrangement joins TRBV29-1 to TRBJ1-1, with no clear D. There are 14 residues in the CDR3. CDR1 and CDR2 (germline): SQVTM, ANQGSEA. The ends were cut back, 2 bases at V and 3 bases at J, with 13 bases in the middle. CDR3 nucleotides: TGCAGCGTTGAACGAAACCTCGGGGACACTGAAGCTTTCTTT. Translated, it gives CSVERNLGDTEAFF.

As to this clone: At one end, the junction sequence differs from germline, possibly due to a read error. The chain uses TRBV5-1 and TRBJ1-1; D unclear. The V gene's germline CDR1 is SGHRS and CDR2 YFSETQ. This CDR3 has 15 amino acids. CDR3 nucleotide sequence: TGCGCCAGCAACTTGATCCCAGATAAGAACACTGAAGCTTTCTTT. Translated: CASNLIPDKNTEAFF.

The J gene is TRBJ1-2, the V gene TRBV28; 7 bases are shared with TRBD1. Trimming removed 4 bases from V and 4 bases from J; junction bases left unmatched: 18. Germline assignment: CDR1 MDHEN and CDR2 SYDVKM. This CDR3 has 18 residues. The CDR3 sequence is CASSSSAGGGRGAYGYTF. In DNA, the CDR3 is TGTGCCAGCAGTTCAAGCGCCGGAGGAGGCAGGGGGGCCTATGGCTACACCTTC.